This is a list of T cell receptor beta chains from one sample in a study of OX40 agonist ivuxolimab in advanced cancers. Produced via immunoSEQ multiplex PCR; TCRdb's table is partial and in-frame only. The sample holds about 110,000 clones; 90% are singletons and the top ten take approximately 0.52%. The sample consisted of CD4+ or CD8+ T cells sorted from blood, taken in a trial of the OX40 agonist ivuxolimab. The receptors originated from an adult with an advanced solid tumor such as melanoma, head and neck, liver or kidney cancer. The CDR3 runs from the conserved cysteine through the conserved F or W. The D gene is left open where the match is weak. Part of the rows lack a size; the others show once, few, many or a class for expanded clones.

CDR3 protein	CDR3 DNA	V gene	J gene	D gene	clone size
CASSSLYTSGGRREQYF	TGTGCCAGCAGCTCCCTGTACACTAGCGGGGGGCGGCGCGAGCAGTACTTC	TRBV11-2	TRBJ2-7	TRBD2	.
CASSSPNQRETQYF	TGTGCCAGCAGCTCACCAAATCAGAGAGAGACCCAGTACTTC	TRBV7-2	TRBJ2-5	.	.
CASSPGQGRAETQYF	TGTGCCAGCAGCCCCGGACAGGGGAGAGCGGAGACCCAGTACTTC	TRBV14	TRBJ2-5	TRBD1	.
CASRGNTIYF	TGTGCGTCTAGGGGAAACACCATATATTTT	TRBV28	TRBJ1-3	.	.
CASSSQGWSSYEQYF	TGTGCCAGCAGCTCACAGGGTTGGTCCTCCTACGAGCAGTACTTC	TRBV5-6	TRBJ2-7	.	.
CASSYSIGTVPYEQYF	TGTGCCAGCAGTTACTCCATCGGGACAGTACCCTACGAGCAGTACTTC	TRBV6-5	TRBJ2-7	TRBD1	.
CASSPDRGYTEAFF	TGTGCCAGTAGCCCAGACAGGGGATACACTGAAGCTTTCTTT	TRBV19	TRBJ1-1	TRBD1	.
CASSQADSKDTQYF	TGCGCCAGCAGCCAAGCGGACAGCAAGGATACGCAGTATTTT	TRBV4-3	TRBJ2-3	.	.
CASRLVYSPRRGATDTQYF	TGTGCAAGTCGCCTGGTATACTCCCCGAGGCGGGGGGCCACAGATACGCAGTATTTT	TRBV12-2	TRBJ2-3	.	once
CASSAGLDTEAFF	TGTGCCAGCAGTGCAGGTCTAGACACTGAAGCTTTCTTT	TRBV6-4	TRBJ1-1	.	.
CATEGGDNNYGYTF	TGTGCCACGGAGGGGGGAGACAATAACTATGGCTACACCTTC	TRBV6-1	TRBJ1-2	.	.
CASSQTLGQAPETQYF	TGTGCCAGCAGCCAAACGTTAGGACAGGCCCCAGAGACCCAGTACTTC	TRBV4-2	TRBJ2-5	TRBD1	.
CASSSLLSTDTQYF	TGTGCCAGCAGTTCCCTGCTATCCACAGATACGCAGTATTTT	TRBV6-5	TRBJ2-3	.	.
CASSQGGSGYGYTF	TGCGCCAGCAGCCAGGGGGGATCGGGATATGGCTACACCTTC	TRBV4-1	TRBJ1-2	.	.
CASSGLGANEKLFF	TGTGCCAGCAGCGGGTTGGGCGCTAATGAAAAACTGTTTTTT	TRBV11-2	TRBJ1-4	.	once
CAWSRLAYEQYF	TGTGCCTGGAGTAGGCTAGCTTACGAGCAGTACTTC	TRBV30	TRBJ2-7	.	.
CASSPRDFYTGELFF	TGCGCCAGCAGCCCCCGGGACTTTTACACCGGGGAGCTGTTTTTT	TRBV4-1	TRBJ2-2	.	few
CASSLDVGYNEQFF	TGTGCCAGCAGCTTAGACGTCGGTTACAATGAGCAGTTCTTC	TRBV7-9	TRBJ2-1	.	.
CASSLGTDTQYF	TGTGCCAGCAGCTTAGGCACAGATACGCAGTATTTT	TRBV7-6	TRBJ2-3	.	.
CASRTQGGSEKLFF	TGTGCCAGCAGAACACAGGGGGGCAGTGAAAAACTGTTTTTT	TRBV7-9	TRBJ1-4	TRBD1	.
CASSVTPAVEETQYF	TGTGCCAGCAGCGTAACGCCCGCTGTGGAAGAGACCCAGTACTTC	TRBV9	TRBJ2-5	.	.
CASSLGLAGGTDTQYF	TGTGCCAGCAGCTTAGGGCTAGCGGGGGGTACAGATACGCAGTATTTT	TRBV7-3	TRBJ2-3	TRBD2	.
CASSLGPGTGAGDEQYF	TGTGCCAGCAGTTTAGGGCCCGGGACAGGGGCAGGAGACGAGCAGTACTTC	TRBV28	TRBJ2-7	TRBD1	.
CASAPAGGGGQPQHF	TGTGCCAGCGCTCCGGCGGGGGGGGGCGGTCAGCCCCAGCATTTT	TRBV27	TRBJ1-5	.	.
CASSDRVVDGYTF	TGTGCCAGCTCGGACAGGGTAGTGGATGGCTACACCTTC	TRBV18	TRBJ1-2	TRBD1	.
CASSEGGGTDTQYF	TGTGCCAGCAGTGAGGGCGGGGGCACAGATACGCAGTATTTT	TRBV6-1	TRBJ2-3	.	.
CASSLASRGQAFF	TGTGCCAGCAGCTTAGCCAGCAGGGGACAAGCTTTCTTT	TRBV7-9	TRBJ1-1	.	.
CASSPSADRVNQPQHF	TGTGCCAGCTCACCATCAGCGGACAGGGTCAATCAGCCCCAGCATTTT	TRBV18	TRBJ1-5	TRBD1	.
CASINSGTGGTEAFF	TGTGCCAGCATCAACTCCGGGACAGGAGGCACTGAAGCTTTCTTT	TRBV5-6	TRBJ1-1	TRBD1	.
CASSSQGAPNEKLFF	TGCGCCAGCAGTTCTCAGGGGGCGCCTAATGAAAAACTGTTTTTT	TRBV5-1	TRBJ1-4	TRBD1	.
CASSSAGTSAPRETQYF	TGTGCCAGCAGCTCGGCAGGGACTAGTGCTCCTAGGGAGACCCAGTACTTC	TRBV5-6	TRBJ2-5	TRBD2	.
CASERDRGNYEQYF	TGTGCCAGTGAGCGCGACAGGGGCAACTACGAGCAGTACTTC	TRBV2	TRBJ2-7	TRBD1	few
CASNRESNQPQHF	TGTGCCAGTAACAGGGAAAGCAATCAGCCCCAGCATTTT	TRBV19	TRBJ1-5	.	.
CASSLTAVLYGYTF	TGTGCCAGCAGTTTAACTGCAGTTCTTTATGGCTACACCTTC	TRBV28	TRBJ1-2	.	.
CASSLGFAGSKNEQFF	TGTGCCAGCAGCTTAGGTTTCGCGGGGTCTAAGAATGAGCAGTTCTTC	TRBV7-8	TRBJ2-1	.	.
CASYPPAGRATEAFF	TGTGCCAGCTACCCCCCGGCAGGGCGGGCAACTGAAGCTTTCTTT	TRBV6-5	TRBJ1-1	.	.
CASYSPVNQPQHF	TGTGCCAGCTACTCACCAGTGAATCAGCCCCAGCATTTT	TRBV28	TRBJ1-5	.	.
CASSATEKLFF	TGTGCCAGCAGCGCGACGGAAAAACTGTTTTTT	TRBV7-2	TRBJ1-4	.	.
CASSWNPDRGDYGYTF	TGTGCCAGCAGTTGGAACCCAGACAGGGGGGACTATGGCTACACCTTC	TRBV6-5	TRBJ1-2	TRBD1	.
CASSFSGGVYNEQFF	TGCGCCAGCAGCTTCAGCGGGGGGGTTTACAATGAGCAGTTCTTC	TRBV5-1	TRBJ2-1	TRBD2	.
CASSAVGENSPLHF	TGCGCCAGCTCCGCTGTGGGCGAAAATTCACCCCTCCACTTT	TRBV5-1	TRBJ1-6	.	.
CASSLGGGTVSYEQYF	TGTGCCAGCAGCTTAGGGGGAGGGACGGTGTCCTACGAGCAGTACTTC	TRBV7-6	TRBJ2-7	TRBD2	.
CAWSAQLQGGEQYF	TGTGCCTGGAGCGCGCAACTACAGGGAGGCGAGCAGTACTTC	TRBV30	TRBJ2-7	.	.
CASSPQGTSTDTQYF	TGTGCCAGCAGCCCCCAGGGGACTAGCACAGATACGCAGTATTTT	TRBV7-9	TRBJ2-3	.	.
CASSLDRNTEAFF	TGTGCCAGCAGCTTAGACAGGAACACTGAAGCTTTCTTT	TRBV7-8	TRBJ1-1	.	few
CASSYSNPTASYEQYF	TGTGCCAGCAGTTACTCGAACCCGACAGCCTCCTACGAGCAGTACTTC	TRBV6-5	TRBJ2-7	.	.
CAIKTLNEQFF	TGTGCCATAAAGACCCTCAATGAGCAGTTCTTC	TRBV6-6	TRBJ2-1	.	.
CASSSLTGPSFEAFF	TGTGCCAGCAGCTCCTTGACAGGGCCCTCCTTTGAAGCTTTCTTT	TRBV7-2	TRBJ1-1	TRBD1	.